This T cell receptor beta chain was found in a study of blood T cell repertoires in COVID-19. The J segment lost 1 base and the V segment lost 5 bases, leaving 4 bases of the junction unmatched. CDR3 length: 14 residues. Per the germline V gene, CDR1 is MGHDK and CDR2 is SYGVNS. The method was immunoSEQ multiplex PCR; TCRdb's version includes in-frame clones alone and lacks a portion of them. The sample lists 300,000 or so clones; roughly 90% were seen once. The rearrangement joins TRBV25-1 to TRBJ1-2; 7 bases map to TRBD1. Specimen: peripheral blood. The receptor was isolated from a man younger than 35 who had recovered from COVID-19. The CDR3 DNA reads as TGTGCCAGCAGTTACTGGGACAGTAACTATGGCTACACCTTC. Translation: CASSYWDSNYGYTF.